The clone carrying this T cell receptor (beta chain) was counted only a few times. As yet, its antigen is unknown. This specimen comes from a study of resident and recirculating memory T cells in vitiligo. The data were produced by immunoSEQ multiplex PCR, yet TCRdb's version contains in-frame clones alone and is incomplete. This sample has tens of thousands of clones, with about 91% found just once. Trimming removed 5 bases from V and 0 bases from J; junction bases left unmatched: 5. Germline V gene data show CDR1 as MNHEY and CDR2 as SMNVEV (reference sequence). This CDR3 comprises 16 residues. Patients had received no treatment within the previous three months. General study points: Different lesions suggested infiltration by different T cell clones.

The chain has TRBV27 and TRBJ2-1, with 9 bases fitting TRBD2. The receptor's source is a male donor with vitiligo. Sequencing was done on a sample of blood. The CDR3 DNA reads as TGTGCCAGCAGTCGGAGCGGGAGGAGCTCCTACAATGAGCAGTTCTTC. Translated: CASSRSGRSSYNEQFF.